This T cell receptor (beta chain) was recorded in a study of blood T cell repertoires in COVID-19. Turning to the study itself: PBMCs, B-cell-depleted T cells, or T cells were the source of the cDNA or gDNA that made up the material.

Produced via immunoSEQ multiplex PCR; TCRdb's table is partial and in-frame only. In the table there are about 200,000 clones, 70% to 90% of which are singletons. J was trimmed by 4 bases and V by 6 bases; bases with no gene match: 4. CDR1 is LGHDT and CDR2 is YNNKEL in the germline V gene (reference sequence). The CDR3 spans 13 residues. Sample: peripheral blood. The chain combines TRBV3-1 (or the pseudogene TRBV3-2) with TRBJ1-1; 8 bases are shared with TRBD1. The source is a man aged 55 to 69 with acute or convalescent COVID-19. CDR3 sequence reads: CASSDRGFTEAFF. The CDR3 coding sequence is TGTGCCAGCAGTGACAGGGGTTTCACTGAAGCTTTCTTT.